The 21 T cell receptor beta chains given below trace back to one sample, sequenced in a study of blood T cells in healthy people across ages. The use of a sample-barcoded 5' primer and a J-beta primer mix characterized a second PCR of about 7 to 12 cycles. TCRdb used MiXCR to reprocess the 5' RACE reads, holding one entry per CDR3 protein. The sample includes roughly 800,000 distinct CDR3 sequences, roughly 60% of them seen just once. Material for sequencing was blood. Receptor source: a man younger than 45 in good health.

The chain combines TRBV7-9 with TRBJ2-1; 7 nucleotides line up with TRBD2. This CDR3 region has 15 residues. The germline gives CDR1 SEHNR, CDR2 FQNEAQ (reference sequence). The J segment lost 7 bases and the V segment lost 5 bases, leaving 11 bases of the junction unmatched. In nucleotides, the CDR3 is TGTGCCAGCAGCCACCGGGGAGGGGAAGGGAATGAGCAGTTCTTC. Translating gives CASSHRGGEGNEQFF.

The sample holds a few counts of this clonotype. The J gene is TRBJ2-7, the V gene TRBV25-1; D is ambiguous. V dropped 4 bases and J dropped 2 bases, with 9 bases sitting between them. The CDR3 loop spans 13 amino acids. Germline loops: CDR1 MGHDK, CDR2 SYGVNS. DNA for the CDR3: TGTGCCAGCAGTGGATACCCCCCCTACGAGCAGTACTTC. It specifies CASSGYPPYEQYF.

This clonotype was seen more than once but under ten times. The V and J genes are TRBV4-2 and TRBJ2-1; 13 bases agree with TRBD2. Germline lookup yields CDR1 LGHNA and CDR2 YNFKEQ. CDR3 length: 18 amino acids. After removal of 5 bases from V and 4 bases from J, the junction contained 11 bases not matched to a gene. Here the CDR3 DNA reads TGTGCCAGCAGCTTCCGCCCTCCGGGACTAGCGGGGTACAATGAGCAGTTCTTC. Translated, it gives CASSFRPPGLAGYNEQFF.

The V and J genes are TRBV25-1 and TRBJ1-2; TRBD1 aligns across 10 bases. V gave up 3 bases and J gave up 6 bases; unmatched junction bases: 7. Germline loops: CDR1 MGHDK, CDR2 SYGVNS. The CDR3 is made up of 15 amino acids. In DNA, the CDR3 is TGTGCCAGCAGTGACCGGACAGGGGGGAGACATGGCTACACCTTC. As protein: CASSDRTGGRHGYTF.

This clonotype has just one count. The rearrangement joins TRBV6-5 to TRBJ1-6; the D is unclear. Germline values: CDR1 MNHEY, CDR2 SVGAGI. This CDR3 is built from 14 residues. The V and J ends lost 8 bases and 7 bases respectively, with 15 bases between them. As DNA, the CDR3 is TGTGCCAGCCGCTTCTCTTCGTTGAATTCACCCCTCCACTTT. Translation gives CASRFSSLNSPLHF.

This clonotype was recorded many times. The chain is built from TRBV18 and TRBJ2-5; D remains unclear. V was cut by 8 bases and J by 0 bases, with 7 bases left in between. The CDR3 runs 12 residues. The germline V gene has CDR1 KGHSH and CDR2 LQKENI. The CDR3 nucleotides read TGTGCCAGCAGCCCGTACCAAGAGACCCAGTACTTC. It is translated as CASSPYQETQYF.

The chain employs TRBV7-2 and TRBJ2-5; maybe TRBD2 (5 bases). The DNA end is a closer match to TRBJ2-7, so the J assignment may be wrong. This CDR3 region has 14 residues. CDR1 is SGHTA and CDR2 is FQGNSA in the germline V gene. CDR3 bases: TGTGCCAGCAGCTTTGATCGGAGGACCTACGAGCAGTACTTC. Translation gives CASSFDRRTYEQYF.

CDR3 nucleotides: TGCGCCAGCAGCACCCGACAGGGTAGCACAGATACGCAGTATTTT. This encodes CASSTRQGSTDTQYF. The V gene is TRBV5-1, the J gene TRBJ2-3; 7 positions agree with TRBD1. Per germline, CDR1 SGHRS and CDR2 YFSETQ. Trimming removed 4 bases from V and 0 bases from J; junction bases left unmatched: 5. CDR3 length equals 15 residues.

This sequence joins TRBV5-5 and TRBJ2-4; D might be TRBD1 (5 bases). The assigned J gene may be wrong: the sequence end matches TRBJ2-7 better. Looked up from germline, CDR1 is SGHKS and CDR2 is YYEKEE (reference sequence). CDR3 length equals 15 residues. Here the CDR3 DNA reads TGTGCCAGCAGCTTGGCAGGGAATGCACACTACGAGCAGTACTTC. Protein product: CASSLAGNAHYEQYF.

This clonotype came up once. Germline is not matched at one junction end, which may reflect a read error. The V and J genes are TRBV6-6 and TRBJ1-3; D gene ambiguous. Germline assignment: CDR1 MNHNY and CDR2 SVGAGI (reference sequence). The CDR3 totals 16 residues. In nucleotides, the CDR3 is TGTGCCAGCAGCCCCTGGACGGGAAACTCTGGGAACACCATAAATTTT. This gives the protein CASSPWTGNSGNTINF.

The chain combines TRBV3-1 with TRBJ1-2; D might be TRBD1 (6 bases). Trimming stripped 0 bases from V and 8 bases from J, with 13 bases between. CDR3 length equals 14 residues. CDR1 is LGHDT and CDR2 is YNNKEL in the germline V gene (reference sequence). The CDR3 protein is CASSQDRGMGGYTF. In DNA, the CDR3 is TGTGCCAGCAGCCAAGACAGGGGAATGGGCGGCTACACCTTC.

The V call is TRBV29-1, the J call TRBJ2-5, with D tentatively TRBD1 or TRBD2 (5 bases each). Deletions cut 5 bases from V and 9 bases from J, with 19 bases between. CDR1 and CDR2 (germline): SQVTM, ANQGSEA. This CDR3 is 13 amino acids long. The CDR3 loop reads CSVLTTSTGPQYF. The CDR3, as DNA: TGCAGCGTTTTGACTACCTCGACGGGGCCCCAGTACTTC.

The CDR3 sequence: CASSLAVGGGEDTQYF. CDR3 nucleotides: TGCGCCAGCAGCTTGGCCGTCGGGGGCGGGGAAGATACGCAGTATTTT. The V call is TRBV5-1, the J call TRBJ2-3, with D perhaps being TRBD1 or TRBD2 (6 bases each). The CDR3 runs 16 residues. Trimming shortened V by 0 bases and J by 5 bases, and 16 bases separated the two germline ends. Germline V gene data show CDR1 as SGHRS and CDR2 as YFSETQ.

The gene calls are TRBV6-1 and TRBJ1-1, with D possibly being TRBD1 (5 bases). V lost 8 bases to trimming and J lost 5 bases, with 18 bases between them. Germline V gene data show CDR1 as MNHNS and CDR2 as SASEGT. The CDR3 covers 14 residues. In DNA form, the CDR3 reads TGTGCCAGCGGAGGGACTCTCGGGGGGACTGAAGCTTTCTTT. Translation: CASGGTLGGTEAFF.

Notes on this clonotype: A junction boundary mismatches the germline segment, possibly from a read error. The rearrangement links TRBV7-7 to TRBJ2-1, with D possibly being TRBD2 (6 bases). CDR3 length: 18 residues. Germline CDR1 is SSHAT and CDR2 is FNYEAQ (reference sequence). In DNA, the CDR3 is TGTGCTAGCAGCTTAGAGCCATGGGTTAGCGGAAGTTACAATGAGCAGTTCTTC. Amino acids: CASSLEPWVSGSYNEQFF.

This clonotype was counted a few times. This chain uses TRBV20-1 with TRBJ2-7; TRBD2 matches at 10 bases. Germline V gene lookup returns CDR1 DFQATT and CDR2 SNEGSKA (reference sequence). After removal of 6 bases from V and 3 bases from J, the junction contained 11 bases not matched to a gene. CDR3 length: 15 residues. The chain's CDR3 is CSAKNLAGVIYEQYF. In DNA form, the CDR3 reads TGCAGTGCCAAGAACCTAGCGGGAGTAATCTACGAGCAGTACTTC.

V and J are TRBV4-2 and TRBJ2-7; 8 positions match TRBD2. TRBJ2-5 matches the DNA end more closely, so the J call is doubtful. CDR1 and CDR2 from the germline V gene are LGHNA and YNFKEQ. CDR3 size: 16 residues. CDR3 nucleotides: TGTGCCAGCAGCGGATATACGGGACTAGGGCGAGAGACCCAGTACTTC. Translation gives CASSGYTGLGRETQYF.

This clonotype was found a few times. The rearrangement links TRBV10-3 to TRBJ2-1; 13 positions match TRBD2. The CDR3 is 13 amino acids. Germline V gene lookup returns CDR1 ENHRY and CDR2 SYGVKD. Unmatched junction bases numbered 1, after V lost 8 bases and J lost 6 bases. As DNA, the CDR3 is TGTGCCATCGGACTAGCGGGAGCCAATGAGCAGTTCTTC. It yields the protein CAIGLAGANEQFF.

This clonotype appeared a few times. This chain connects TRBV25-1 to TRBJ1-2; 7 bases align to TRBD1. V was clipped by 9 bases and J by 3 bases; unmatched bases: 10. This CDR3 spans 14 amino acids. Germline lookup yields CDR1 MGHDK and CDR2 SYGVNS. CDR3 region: CASIPGQHYYGYTF. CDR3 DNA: TGTGCCAGTATCCCGGGACAGCACTACTATGGCTACACCTTC.

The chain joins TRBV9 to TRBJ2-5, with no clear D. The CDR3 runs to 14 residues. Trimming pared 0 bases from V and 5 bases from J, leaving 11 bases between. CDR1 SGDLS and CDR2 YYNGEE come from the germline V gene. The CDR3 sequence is CASSVALGRETQYF. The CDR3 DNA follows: TGTGCCAGCAGCGTAGCTCTTGGCCGGGAGACCCAGTACTTC.

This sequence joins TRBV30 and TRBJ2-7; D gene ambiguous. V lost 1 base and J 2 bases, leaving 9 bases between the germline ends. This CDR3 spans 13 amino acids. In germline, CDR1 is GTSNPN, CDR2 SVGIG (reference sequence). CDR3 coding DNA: TGTGCCTGGAGTGGGGCAGTGACCTACGAGCAGTACTTC. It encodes CAWSGAVTYEQYF.